The 14 T cell receptor beta chains given below trace back to one sample, sequenced in a study of T cell responses to AZD1222 COVID-19 vaccine. TCRdb's table, derived via immunoSEQ multiplex PCR, lists solely in-frame clones and lacks some. There are 150,000 to 200,000 clones in the sample; just over 90% occur only once, and 1% to 1.5% lies in the top ten. Sequences were derived from peripheral blood, sampled 28 days after the second AZD1222 dose. These receptors were taken from an adult who received the AZD1222 COVID-19 vaccine.

This clone was seen just once. The rearrangement joins TRBV4-1 to TRBJ1-5; D perhaps matches TRBD1 (5 bases). In germline, CDR1 is MGHRA, CDR2 YSYEKL. V was pared by 0 bases and J by 4 bases, with 10 bases between. This CDR3 contains 15 residues. The CDR3 sequence is CASSQDPGLNQPQHF. In DNA, the CDR3 is TGCGCCAGCAGCCAAGATCCGGGACTAAATCAGCCCCAGCATTTT.

The rearrangement joins TRBV5-1 to TRBJ1-2, with no clear D. Germline V lookup: CDR1 SGHRS, CDR2 YFSETQ. Trimming took 1 base from V and 5 from J, leaving 15 bases between them. This CDR3 is built from 15 residues. The DNA for the CDR3 is TGCGCCAGCAGCTTGAGTACGTTCGCTGGGTATGGCTACACCTTC. Translated, it gives CASSLSTFAGYGYTF.

This chain links TRBV5-6 with TRBJ2-7; no reliable D call. Germline assignment: CDR1 SGHDT and CDR2 YYEEEE. Trimming removed 3 bases at V and 6 bases at J, with 7 bases between. CDR3 size: 11 residues. The DNA of the CDR3 is TGTGCCAGCAGCTCCCCCCTCGAGCAGTACTTC. As protein: CASSSPLEQYF.

The chain has TRBV2 and TRBJ2-3; D is perhaps TRBD2 (6 bases). CDR3 length: 15 residues. The V end was cut by 0 bases, the J end by 6 bases, with 13 bases between. CDR1 is SNHLY, CDR2 FYNNEI, per germline. CDR3 residues: CASSEAGGPFDTQYF. CDR3 bases: TGTGCCAGCAGTGAAGCAGGAGGGCCGTTCGATACGCAGTATTTT.

The genes are TRBV30 and TRBJ1-4; D might be TRBD1 (5 bases). The CDR3 sequence is 14 residues long. V was cut by 0 bases and J by 10 bases, with 15 bases left in between. Germline assignment: CDR1 GTSNPN and CDR2 SVGIG (reference sequence). The CDR3 reads CAWSVLRGRGKLFF. In DNA form, the CDR3 reads TGTGCCTGGAGTGTATTGCGGGGGAGAGGAAAACTGTTTTTT.

V and J are TRBV6-1 and TRBJ1-5; D remains unclear. The CDR3 totals 15 residues. Germline-derived CDR1 and CDR2 are MNHNS and SASEGT. V gave up 0 bases and J gave up 9 bases, with 15 bases separating them. The CDR3 sequence: CASSEASRAFAPQHF. As DNA, the CDR3 is TGTGCCAGCAGTGAAGCGTCGAGAGCTTTTGCGCCCCAGCATTTT.

The gene calls are TRBV6-2 or TRBV6-3 and TRBJ2-2, with D tentatively TRBD2 (5 bases). This CDR3 has 11 amino acids. V was clipped by 4 bases and J by 8 bases, with 5 bases between them. In germline, CDR1 is MNHEY, CDR2 SVGEGT. The chain's CDR3 is CASSSGGELFF. The CDR3 DNA reads TGTGCCAGCAGTTCGGGAGGGGAGCTGTTTTTT.

This rearrangement joins TRBV7-9 to TRBJ2-3; no reliable D call. Germline CDR1 reads SEHNR; CDR2 reads FQNEAQ (reference sequence). The CDR3 runs 11 residues. Trimming stripped 3 bases from V and 5 bases from J, with 3 bases between. The CDR3 loop is CASSLKDTQYF. CDR3 nucleotides: TGTGCCAGCAGCTTGAAAGATACGCAGTATTTT.

V is TRBV5-1 and J is TRBJ2-5; the D gene could be TRBD1 or TRBD2 (5 bases each). Trimming took off 4 bases at V and 5 bases at J, with 18 bases between the two ends. This CDR3 is built from 15 residues. Germline lookup yields CDR1 SGHRS and CDR2 YFSETQ. CDR3 coding DNA: TGCGCCAGCAGCGGGGGACGCAGCCCTCCGGAGACCCAGTACTTC. This encodes CASSGGRSPPETQYF.

The chain couples TRBV7-9 to TRBJ1-1, with D maybe TRBD1 (6 bases). The CDR3 length is 18 residues. V shed 4 bases and J shed 4 bases, with 25 bases lying between them. Looked up from germline, CDR1 is SEHNR and CDR2 is FQNEAQ (reference sequence). In DNA, the CDR3 is TGTGCCAGCAGCTCACCTATGGGGGCAGGTGGGTGGGCCACTGAAGCTTTCTTT. Translating gives CASSSPMGAGGWATEAFF.

The rearrangement links TRBV28 to TRBJ1-2, with 7 bases matching TRBD1. Germline loops: CDR1 MDHEN, CDR2 SYDVKM. CDR3 length equals 17 residues. V was pared by 1 base and J by 1 base, with 9 bases of the junction left unmatched. This CDR3 reads CASSLYELGQVNYGYTF. The CDR3 nucleotides are TGTGCCAGCAGTTTATACGAGCTTGGACAGGTTAACTATGGCTACACCTTC.

This clone was detected only once. The chain recombines TRBV18 with TRBJ1-1, with D possibly being TRBD1 (6 bases). Germline CDR1 and CDR2: KGHSH and LQKENI. V dropped 4 bases and J dropped 8 bases, with 14 bases sitting between them. The CDR3 spans 13 residues. CDR3 nucleotides: TGTGCCAGCTCACTGTACAGGGAAGTCGAAGCTTTCTTT. Residues: CASSLYREVEAFF.

In the case of this clone: A read error may produce the germline difference seen at one junction end. The chain has TRBV24-1 and TRBJ2-5; D not resolved. The CDR3 runs 14 residues. The germline V gene has CDR1 KGHDR and CDR2 SFDVKD. Written as DNA, the CDR3 is TGTGCCACAAGTGATTTCAACAGCCGTGAGACCCAGTACTTC. It specifies CATSDFNSRETQYF.

The chain uses TRBV29-1 and TRBJ2-3; D is unclear. CDR1 SQVTM and CDR2 ANQGSEA come from the germline V gene. Between the trimmed V and J ends, which lost 1 base and 1 base, there was a span of 12 bases. The CDR3 is 15 amino acids. Here the CDR3 DNA reads TGCAGCGTTGAAGTGCAACGATGGGGCACAGATACGCAGTATTTT. Translated, it gives CSVEVQRWGTDTQYF.